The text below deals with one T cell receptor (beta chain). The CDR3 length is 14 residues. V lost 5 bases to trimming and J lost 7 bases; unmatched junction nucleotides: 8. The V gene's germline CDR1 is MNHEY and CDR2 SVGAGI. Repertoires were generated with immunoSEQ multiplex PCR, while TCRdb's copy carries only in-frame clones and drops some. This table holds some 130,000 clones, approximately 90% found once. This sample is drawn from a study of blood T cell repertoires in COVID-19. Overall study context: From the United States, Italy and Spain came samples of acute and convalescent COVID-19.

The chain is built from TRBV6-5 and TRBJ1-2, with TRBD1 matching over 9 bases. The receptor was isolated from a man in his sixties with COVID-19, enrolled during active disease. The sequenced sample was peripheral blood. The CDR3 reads CASSLRDREAGYTF. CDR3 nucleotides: TGTGCCAGCAGTCTCCGGGACAGGGAGGCTGGCTACACCTTC.